A selection of T cell receptor beta chains follows, all from one sample in a study of response to subunit inactivated influenza vaccine. From the RT-PCR reads, TCRdb called clonotypes with MiXCR, one entry per CDR3 protein. The sample shows approximately 300,000 distinct CDR3 sequences, 20% to 25% of them seen only once. Sequenced here: PBMCs from blood, sampled approximately 20 months after vaccination. The receptors were sampled from a man in his fifties or sixties who received an inactivated influenza vaccine. The CDR3 runs from the conserved cysteine through the conserved F or W. Each record gives: D gene, clone size, J gene, V gene, CDR3 DNA, CDR3 protein. A D gene is named only where the DNA matches it firmly. Size is stated for part of the rows, as once, few or many counts, or as a class when the clone is expanded.

- few TRBJ1-5 TRBV2 TGTGCCAGCAGCCCGTCAAACCCGGGACACCATCAGCCCCAGCATTTT CASSPSNPGHHQPQHF
- - TRBJ2-2 TRBV3-1 TGTGCCAGCAGCCAAGCTCCCGGGGAGCTGTTTTTT CASSQAPGELFF
- many TRBJ1-5 TRBV18 TGTGCCAGCTCACCCACTAGCAATCAGCCCCAGCATTTT CASSPTSNQPQHF
- few TRBJ2-7 TRBV7-9 TGTGCCAGCAGCTATGGGGGCCTCTACGAGCAGTACTTC CASSYGGLYEQYF
- - TRBJ1-1 TRBV5-1 TGCGCCAGCAGCTTCGGGGGAGGTGGCACTGAAGCTTTCTTT CASSFGGGGTEAFF
- many TRBJ1-5 TRBV7-6 TGTGCCAGCAGCTTGACAGCGGATAGCAATCAGCCCCAGCATTTT CASSLTADSNQPQHF
- - TRBJ1-4 TRBV4-3 TGCGCCAGCAGCGTACGGGGACTAGGTGGGGAAAAACTGTTTTTT CASSVRGLGGEKLFF
TRBD1 - TRBJ1-1 TRBV12-3/TRBV12-4 TGTGCCAGCAGTCGACAGGGGTACACTGAAGCTTTCTTT CASSRQGYTEAFF
TRBD2 few TRBJ2-3 TRBV6-1 TGTGCCAGCAGCCAGACTAGCGGCCGTCGCACAGATACGCAGTATTTT CASSQTSGRRTDTQYF
- - TRBJ1-5 TRBV12-3/TRBV12-4 TGTGCCAGCAGTTCGGAATACAATCAGCCCCAGCATTTT CASSSEYNQPQHF
- few TRBJ1-2 TRBV27 TGTGCCAGCAGTTCGGCCGGGACTAGGGGGGGCTACACCTTC CASSSAGTRGGYTF
- once TRBJ1-2 TRBV7-9 TGTGCCAGCAACTCTTACGGGGCCTATGGCTACACCTTC CASNSYGAYGYTF
- - TRBJ2-1 TRBV5-1 TGCGCCAGCAGCTTGCAGAACAATGAGCAGTTCTTC CASSLQNNEQFF
TRBD1 - TRBJ1-6 TRBV28 TGTGCCAGCAGTTTACTCCGGCCAACCCGGGACAGGGACCTCTATAATTCACCCCTCCACTTT CASSLLRPTRDRDLYNSPLHF
- many TRBJ1-4 TRBV4-1 TGCGCCAGCAGCCAAGATCTCAGTCAGCCCGTACGGGAAAAACTGTTTTTT CASSQDLSQPVREKLFF